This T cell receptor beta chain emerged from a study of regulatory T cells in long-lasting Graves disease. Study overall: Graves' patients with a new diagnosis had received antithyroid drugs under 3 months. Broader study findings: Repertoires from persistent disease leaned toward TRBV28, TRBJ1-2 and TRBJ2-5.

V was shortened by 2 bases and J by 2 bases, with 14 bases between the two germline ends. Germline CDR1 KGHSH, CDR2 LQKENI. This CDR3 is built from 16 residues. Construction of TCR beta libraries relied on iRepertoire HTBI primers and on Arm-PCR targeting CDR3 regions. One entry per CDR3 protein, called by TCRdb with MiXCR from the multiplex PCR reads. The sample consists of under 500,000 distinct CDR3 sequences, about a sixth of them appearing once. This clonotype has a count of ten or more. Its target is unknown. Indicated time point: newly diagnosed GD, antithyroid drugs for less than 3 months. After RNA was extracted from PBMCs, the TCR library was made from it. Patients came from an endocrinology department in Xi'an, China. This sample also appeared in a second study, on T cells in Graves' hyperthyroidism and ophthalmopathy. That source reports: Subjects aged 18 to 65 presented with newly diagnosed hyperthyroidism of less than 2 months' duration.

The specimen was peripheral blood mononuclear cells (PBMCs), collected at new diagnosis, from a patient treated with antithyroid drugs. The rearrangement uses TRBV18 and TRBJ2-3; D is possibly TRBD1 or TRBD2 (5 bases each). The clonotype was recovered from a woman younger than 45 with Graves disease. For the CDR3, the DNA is TGTGCCAGCTCACCAATAGAGGGGCAGGACACAGATACGCAGTATTTT. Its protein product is CASSPIEGQDTDTQYF.